This T cell receptor beta chain was observed in a study of OX40 agonist ivuxolimab in advanced cancers. About the research overall: In this trial design, patients received ivuxolimab intravenously at 0.01 to 10 mg/kg every 2 weeks. Partial responses were seen in three patients, one with hepatocellular carcinoma and two with cutaneous melanoma.

Here immunoSEQ multiplex PCR was the method, and the copy in TCRdb shows in-frame clones only, minus some. The sample carries 10,000 to 12,000 clones, around 84% recorded once. The CDR3 loop spans 14 amino acids. After removal of 5 bases from V and 4 bases from J, the junction contained 7 bases not matched to a gene. Germline CDR1 SGHTA, CDR2 FQGNSA. This clone appeared once. Antigen unknown. Study conclusions and caveats: Certain nonresponders additionally had low normalized T-cell clonal expansion.

This sample comprised CD4+ or CD8+ T cells sorted from blood, obtained in a trial of the OX40 agonist ivuxolimab. The clonotype comes from an adult with an advanced solid tumor such as melanoma, head and neck, liver or kidney cancer. This rearrangement joins TRBV7-2 to TRBJ2-7; 8 bases fit TRBD1. The CDR3 loop is CASSHPDRVYEQYF. The CDR3, as DNA: TGTGCCAGCAGCCATCCGGACAGGGTTTACGAGCAGTACTTC.